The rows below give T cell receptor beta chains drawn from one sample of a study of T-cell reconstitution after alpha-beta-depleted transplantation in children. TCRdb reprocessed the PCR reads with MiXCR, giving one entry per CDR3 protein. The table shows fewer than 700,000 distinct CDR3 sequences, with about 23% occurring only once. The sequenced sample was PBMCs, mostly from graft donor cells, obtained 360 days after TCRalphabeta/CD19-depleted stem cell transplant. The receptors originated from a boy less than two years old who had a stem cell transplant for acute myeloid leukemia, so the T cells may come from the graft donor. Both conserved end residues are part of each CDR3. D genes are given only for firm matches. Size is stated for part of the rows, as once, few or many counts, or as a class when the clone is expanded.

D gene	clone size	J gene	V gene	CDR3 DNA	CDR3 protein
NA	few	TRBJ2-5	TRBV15	TGTGCCACCAGCAGATTTCTGGATAACCAAGAGACCCAGTACTTC	CATSRFLDNQETQYF
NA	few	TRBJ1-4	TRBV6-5	TGTGCCAGCAGTTACTCCCCTTACGTCCGGAGACTGTTTTTT	CASSYSPYVRRLFF
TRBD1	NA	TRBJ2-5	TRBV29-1	TGCAGCGTTGAAGGTCACGACAGGGGATTCCAAGAGACCCAGTACTTC	CSVEGHDRGFQETQYF
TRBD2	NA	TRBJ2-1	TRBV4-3	TGCGCCAGCAACGCCCTAGCGGGGGCGCATCGGCAGTTCTTC	CASNALAGAHRQFF
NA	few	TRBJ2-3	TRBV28	TGTGCCAGCAGTTTCAGCCCACCTTCAATGGACCCTCCTGATACGCAGTATTTT	CASSFSPPSMDPPDTQYF
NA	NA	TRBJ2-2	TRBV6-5	TGTGCCAGCAGTTCGCCCGGGGCCCGCACCGGGGAGCTGTTTTTT	CASSSPGARTGELFF
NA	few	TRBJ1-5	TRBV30	TGTGCCTGGAGCACGGATAGCAATCAGCCCCAGCATTTT	CAWSTDSNQPQHF
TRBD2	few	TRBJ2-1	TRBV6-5	TGTGCCAGCAGTTACCTAGGACTAGCGGGGACCTACAATGAGCAGTTCTTC	CASSYLGLAGTYNEQFF
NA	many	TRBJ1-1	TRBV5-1	TGCGCCAGCAGCTACATTGGGATGAACACTGAAGCTTTCTTT	CASSYIGMNTEAFF
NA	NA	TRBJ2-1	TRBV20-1	TGCAGTGCTAGAGATGGGCGGTCTGGCTGGGATGAGCAGTTCTTC	CSARDGRSGWDEQFF
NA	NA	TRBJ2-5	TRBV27	TGTGCCAGCAGGAGGACACCCCCAGAGACCCAGTACTTC	CASRRTPPETQYF
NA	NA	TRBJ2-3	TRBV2	TGTGCCAGCAGCCAGCGGACGCCTAGCACAGATACGCAGTATTTT	CASSQRTPSTDTQYF
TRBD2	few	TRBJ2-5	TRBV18	TGTGCCAGCTCACCAAGGGCAGCGGGGGTCGGAGAGACCCAGTACTTC	CASSPRAAGVGETQYF
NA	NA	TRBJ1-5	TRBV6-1	TGTGCCAGCAGTGAACTGGTCGGGGTGAGCAATCAGCCCCAGCATTTT	CASSELVGVSNQPQHF
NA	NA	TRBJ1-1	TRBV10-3	TGTGCCATCAGTGAAATATCTCCGAGCACTGAAGCTTTCTTT	CAISEISPSTEAFF
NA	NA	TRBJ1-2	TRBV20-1	TGCAGTGCCCCCTTCCTCACAGGGTGGGTCTATGGCTACACCTTC	CSAPFLTGWVYGYTF
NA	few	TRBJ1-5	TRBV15	TGTGCCACCAGCAGTACCTATAGCAATCAGCCCCAGCATTTT	CATSSTYSNQPQHF
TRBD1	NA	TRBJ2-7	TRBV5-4	TGTGCCAGCAGCTATGACAGGGGGACCGCCTACGAGCAGTACTTC	CASSYDRGTAYEQYF
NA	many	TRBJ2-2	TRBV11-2	TGTGCCAGCAGTTGGTTCACCGGGGAGCTGTTTTTT	CASSWFTGELFF
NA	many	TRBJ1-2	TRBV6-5	TGTGCCAGCAGTTACGGGCGCGGCTATGGCTACACCTTC	CASSYGRGYGYTF
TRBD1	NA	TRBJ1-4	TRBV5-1	TGCGCCAGCGGTGTAGGTGGGACAGCGACAACTAATGAAAAACTGTTTTTT	CASGVGGTATTNEKLFF
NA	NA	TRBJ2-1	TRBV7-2	TGTGCCAGCAGACCCCAGGGTGAGCAGTTCTTC	CASRPQGEQFF
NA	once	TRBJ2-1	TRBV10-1	TGCGCCAGCAGTGAGGGGCTACTAACCTACAATGAGCAGTTCTTC	CASSEGLLTYNEQFF
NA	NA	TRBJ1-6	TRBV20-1	TGCAGTGCTAGAGAGGATCAGGCGGGGAATTCACCCCTCCACTTT	CSAREDQAGNSPLHF
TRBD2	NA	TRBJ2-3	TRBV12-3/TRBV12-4	TGTGCCAGCAGTTTCCGCCCAGGACTAGCGGGGGGTCCGGATACGCAGTATTTT	CASSFRPGLAGGPDTQYF
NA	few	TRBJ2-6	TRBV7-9	TGTGCCAGCAGCTTCGACTGGTCTGGGGCCAACGTCCTGACTTTC	CASSFDWSGANVLTF
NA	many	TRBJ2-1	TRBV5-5	TGTGCCAGCAGCTTCGGACTGGGGCCCTACAATGAGCAGTTCTTC	CASSFGLGPYNEQFF
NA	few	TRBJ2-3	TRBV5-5	TGTGCCAGCAGCTTGAACGTAAAGGTCGTAGATACGCAGTATTTT	CASSLNVKVVDTQYF
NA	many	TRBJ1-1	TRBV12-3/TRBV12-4	TGTGCCAGCAGTTGGACCGTTCCAGGGACTGAAGCTTTCTTT	CASSWTVPGTEAFF
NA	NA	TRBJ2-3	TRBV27	TGTGCCAGCAGTCCCCTCAACGGGGCGCAGTATTTT	CASSPLNGAQYF
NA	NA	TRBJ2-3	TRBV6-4	TGTGCCAGCAGTGTCCTTTTTACAGATACGCAGTATTTT	CASSVLFTDTQYF
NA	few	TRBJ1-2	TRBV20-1	TGCAGTGCTAGCTCAGGCAGCACATTCTATGGCTACACCTTC	CSASSGSTFYGYTF
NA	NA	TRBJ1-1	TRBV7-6	TGTGCCAGCAGCAACACAGGGTCGGTTTACACTGAAGCTTTCTTT	CASSNTGSVYTEAFF
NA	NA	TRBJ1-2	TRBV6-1	TGTGCCAGCAGACAGGATTACGGCGTTCTTAACTATGGCTACACCTTC	CASRQDYGVLNYGYTF
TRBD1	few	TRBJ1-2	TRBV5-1	TGCGCCAGCAGCCCTCCTCCCCGGGGACAGGGTTATGGCTACACCTTC	CASSPPPRGQGYGYTF
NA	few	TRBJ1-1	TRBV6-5	TGTGCCAGCAGTTACTCAATTTCGAACACTGAAGCTTTCTTT	CASSYSISNTEAFF
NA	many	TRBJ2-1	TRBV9	TGTGCCAGCAGCACGAGGGGAGACAGCCCTTACAATGAGCAGTTCTTC	CASSTRGDSPYNEQFF
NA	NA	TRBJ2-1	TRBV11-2	TGTGCCAGCGGCTTTGGGGGCAGGGGACCCGATGAGCAGTTCTTC	CASGFGGRGPDEQFF